These 29 T cell receptor beta chains originate from one sample sequenced in a study of PD-L1 blockade in urothelial cancer. Indicated time point: pretreatment peripheral blood. Only in-frame clones appear in the TCRdb table, and some are missing; sequencing was by immunoSEQ multiplex PCR. The profile shows under 55,000 clones, around four fifths of them singletons. Sequenced material: PBMCs, taken around atezolizumab (anti-PD-L1) treatment. The receptors shown here come from a man between 65 and 85 years old with urothelial cancer.

The rearrangement joins TRBV5-1 to TRBJ2-5; 10 bases agree with TRBD1. Germline lookup yields CDR1 SGHRS and CDR2 YFSETQ. With V trimmed by 3 bases and J by 3 bases, 2 bases remained unmatched. The CDR3 contains 14 residues. The CDR3, as DNA: TGCGCCAGCAGCTGGGGGACAGGGGAAGAGACCCAGTACTTC. Translating it yields CASSWGTGEETQYF.

The gene calls are TRBV19 and TRBJ2-3; a weak D match, TRBD1 (5 bases). CDR3 length equals 14 residues. CDR1 is LNHDA and CDR2 is SQIVND in the germline V gene (reference sequence). The V end was cut by 5 bases, the J end by 2 bases, with 11 bases between. The CDR3: CASSQGKNTDTQYF. DNA for the CDR3: TGTGCCAGTAGTCAGGGCAAAAACACAGATACGCAGTATTTT.

In this sample, this clone turned up a few times. This rearrangement joins TRBV4-3 to TRBJ1-5; D possibly corresponds to TRBD1 (6 bases). There are 14 residues in the CDR3. V shed 4 bases and J shed 1 base, with 8 bases lying between them. Germline lookup yields CDR1 LGHNA and CDR2 YSLEER. The DNA for the CDR3 is TGCGCCAGCAGCCTCGACAGGAGCAATCAGCCCCAGCATTTT. Translated: CASSLDRSNQPQHF.

The chain joins TRBV6-5 to TRBJ2-1; 10 bases align to TRBD2. With 2 bases clipped from V and 9 bases from J, the junction kept 7 bases outside the gene matches. There are 15 residues in the CDR3. Germline values: CDR1 MNHEY, CDR2 SVGAGI. The CDR3 reads CASSYSGGAGSEQFF. CDR3 coding DNA: TGTGCCAGCAGTTACAGCGGGGGGGCCGGGTCTGAGCAGTTCTTC.

The chain uses TRBV11-2 and TRBJ2-1, with D tentatively TRBD2 (6 bases). The CDR3 runs to 12 residues. Germline V gives CDR1 SGHAT, CDR2 FQNNGV. Trimming removed 5 bases at V and 8 bases at J, with 10 bases between. The CDR3 protein is CASSQGLHEQFF. As DNA, the CDR3 is TGTGCCAGCAGCCAGGGACTCCATGAGCAGTTCTTC.

This clone has only one observation. The rearrangement links TRBV6-6 to TRBJ2-1; 8 bases are shared with TRBD2. J was trimmed by 5 bases and V by 7 bases; bases with no gene match: 10. CDR3 size: 15 residues. The germline V gene encodes CDR1 MNHNY and CDR2 SVGAGI (reference sequence). DNA of the CDR3: TGTGCCAGCATCCCCGGGACTAGGCGAGACAATGAGCAGTTCTTC. Residues: CASIPGTRRDNEQFF.

This CDR3 is CASSLVAQGTGELFF. As DNA, the CDR3 is TGCGCCAGCAGCTTGGTTGCACAGGGGACCGGGGAGCTGTTTTTT. The chain links TRBV5-1 to TRBJ2-2, with 7 bases matching TRBD1. In germline, CDR1 is SGHRS, CDR2 YFSETQ. The CDR3 has 15 residues. V lost 0 bases, J lost 5 bases, and 4 bases stayed unmatched.

The chain recombines TRBV9 with TRBJ2-7, with TRBD1 matching over 8 bases. Germline V gene sequence: CDR1 SGDLS, CDR2 YYNGEE. This CDR3 has 15 residues. Trimming took 2 bases from V and 4 from J; bases not matched to a gene: 8. CDR3 amino acids: CASSVGQGYFYEQYF. CDR3 DNA sequence: TGTGCCAGCAGCGTCGGACAGGGATATTTTTACGAGCAGTACTTC. Filled out from reference TRBV9 and TRBJ2-7, the complete variable domain reads DSGVTQTPKHLITATGQRVTLRCSPRSGDLSVYWYQQSLDQGLQFLIQYYNGEERAKGNILERFSAQQFPDLHSELNLSSLELGDSALYFCASSVGQGYFYEQYFGPGTRLTVT.

The chain carries TRBV29-1 and TRBJ2-7; D possibly corresponds to TRBD2 (6 bases). The CDR3 is 12 amino acids. V was cut by 4 bases and J by 6 bases, with 13 bases left in between. CDR1 and CDR2 from the germline V gene are SQVTM and ANQGSEA. The CDR3 here is CSVAAGSGEQYF. CDR3 nucleotide sequence: TGCAGCGTTGCGGCGGGGTCCGGCGAGCAGTACTTC.

The chain is built from TRBV2 and TRBJ1-5; D ambiguous. The CDR3 totals 15 residues. V was trimmed by 4 bases and J by 1 base, leaving 11 bases between them. Germline lookup yields CDR1 SNHLY and CDR2 FYNNEI. Written as DNA, the CDR3 is TGTGCCAGCAGTGCTAGCCGAAGGAGCAATCAGCCCCAGCATTTT. Translating gives CASSASRRSNQPQHF.

V usage is TRBV5-1 and J usage is TRBJ2-7, with a weak D call TRBD2 (5 bases). CDR1 and CDR2 (germline): SGHRS, YFSETQ. Trimming left V 6 bases short and J 3 bases short, with 13 bases between. This CDR3 contains 13 residues. In DNA, the CDR3 is TGCGCCAGCATTTCGGCCGGAGGCTACGAGCAGTACTTC. Encoded protein: CASISAGGYEQYF.

The chain employs TRBV2 and TRBJ2-6, with a tentative D call TRBD2 (5 bases). The CDR3 is 16 residues long. V was shortened by 7 bases and J by 0 bases, with 13 bases between the two germline ends. Germline CDR1 and CDR2: SNHLY and FYNNEI. For the CDR3, the DNA is TGTGCCAGCACTGGGAGCCGGAGCTCTGGGGCCAACGTCCTGACTTTC. The encoded protein is CASTGSRSSGANVLTF.

This chain links TRBV15 with TRBJ2-7, with 7 nucleotides matching TRBD2. The CDR3 loop spans 16 amino acids. Looked up from germline, CDR1 is LNHNV and CDR2 is YYDKDF (reference sequence). With 3 bases clipped from V and 2 bases from J, the junction kept 10 bases outside the gene matches. CDR3 DNA: TGTGCCACCAGCAGTGAAAGACCGGGGGGACCCTACGAGCAGTACTTC. Residues: CATSSERPGGPYEQYF.

This rearrangement joins TRBV7-2 to TRBJ2-7, with D perhaps matching TRBD2 (6 bases). Trimming pared 1 base from V and 2 bases from J, leaving 15 bases between. The V gene's germline CDR1 is SGHTA and CDR2 FQGNSA. The CDR3 runs to 16 residues. The chain's CDR3 is CASSLGMGGATYEQYF. The DNA of the CDR3 is TGTGCCAGCAGCTTAGGGATGGGCGGGGCCACCTACGAGCAGTACTTC.

The chain recombines TRBV2 with TRBJ1-5; D call uncertain. V lost 3 bases and J lost 2, with 8 bases in between. This CDR3 region has 14 residues. The V gene's germline CDR1 is SNHLY and CDR2 FYNNEI. CDR3 DNA: TGTGCCAGCAGTGAGCGGTATGGCAATCAGCCCCAGCATTTT. The encoded protein is CASSERYGNQPQHF.

The chain links TRBV28 to TRBJ2-2; D might be TRBD2 (5 bases). With 5 bases removed from V and 9 bases from J, the gap between germline ends came to 16 bases. The V gene's germline CDR1 is MDHEN and CDR2 SYDVKM. The CDR3 sequence is 14 residues long. Here the CDR3 DNA reads TGTGCCAGCAGTCCCCAGTTTGGGAGCTGGGAGCTGTTTTTT. Protein product: CASSPQFGSWELFF. The entire variable domain, with the rest obtained from reference TRBV28 and TRBJ2-2, is as follows: DVKVTQSSRYLVKRTGEKVFLECVQDMDHENMFWYRQDPGLGLRLIYFSYDVKMKEKGDIPEGYSVSREKKERFSLILESASTNQTSMYLCASSPQFGSWELFFGEGSRLTVL.

The V and J genes are TRBV7-2 and TRBJ1-4; D gene uncertain. Trimming pared 1 base from V and 1 base from J, leaving 10 bases between. The CDR3 has 16 amino acids. Germline V gives CDR1 SGHTA, CDR2 FQGNSA. The DNA for the CDR3 is TGTGCCAGCAGCTTAGACCCTCCTAGAACTAATGAAAAACTGTTTTTT. This translates into CASSLDPPRTNEKLFF.

J is TRBJ2-5 and V is TRBV2, with 11 bases that match TRBD2. Trimming at V came to 5 bases and at J to 0 bases, leaving 2 bases not matched to a gene. Germline lookup yields CDR1 SNHLY and CDR2 FYNNEI. This CDR3 is built from 15 residues. CDR3 sequence: CASSSSGGYQETQYF. The DNA of the CDR3 is TGTGCCAGCAGTTCTAGCGGGGGGTACCAAGAGACCCAGTACTTC.

This clone appeared a single time. V and J are TRBV4-1 and TRBJ1-2; weak D call: TRBD1 (5 bases). V lost 5 bases to trimming and J lost 4 bases, with 20 bases between them. Germline assignment: CDR1 MGHRA and CDR2 YSYEKL. There are 16 residues in the CDR3. CDR3 sequence reads: CASSIGAKNLVYGYTF. CDR3 DNA sequence: TGCGCCAGCAGCATAGGGGCGAAAAACCTAGTCTATGGCTACACCTTC.

The chain recombines TRBV9 with TRBJ2-7; TRBD1 matches 10 bases. The CDR3 contains 14 residues. With V trimmed by 4 bases and J by 5 bases, 6 bases remained unmatched. Germline V lookup: CDR1 SGDLS, CDR2 YYNGEE. The CDR3 DNA is TGTGCCAGCAGCTCCGGAGGGACAGGGGACGAGCAGTACTTC. Its protein is CASSSGGTGDEQYF. The whole variable domain, filled in from reference TRBV9 and TRBJ2-7, reads DSGVTQTPKHLITATGQRVTLRCSPRSGDLSVYWYQQSLDQGLQFLIQYYNGEERAKGNILERFSAQQFPDLHSELNLSSLELGDSALYFCASSSGGTGDEQYFGPGTRLTVT.

The rearrangement uses TRBV10-1 and TRBJ2-3; TRBD1 matches 9 bases. The CDR3 has 16 amino acids. CDR1 is WNHNN, CDR2 SYGVQD, per germline (reference sequence). J lost 2 bases, V lost 9 bases, and 12 bases had no gene match. CDR3 sequence reads: CASGQGKALITDTQYF. CDR3 in DNA: TGCGCCAGTGGACAGGGGAAGGCTCTAATCACAGATACGCAGTATTTT.

This clone was picked up one time. V usage is TRBV5-1 and J usage is TRBJ2-7, with 14 nucleotides matching TRBD2. Germline CDR1 SGHRS, CDR2 YFSETQ. The CDR3 totals 14 residues. With V trimmed by 6 bases and J by 5 bases, 4 bases remained unmatched. The CDR3 coding sequence is TGCGCCAGCAAGGGGACTAGCGGGAGCCACGAGCAGTACTTC. This encodes CASKGTSGSHEQYF.

This clone was recorded only once. V is TRBV28 and J is TRBJ1-2; D may be TRBD1 (6 bases). The CDR3 spans 15 residues. V was clipped by 4 bases and J by 0 bases, with 12 bases between them. Looked up from germline, CDR1 is MDHEN and CDR2 is SYDVKM. CDR3 DNA sequence: TGTGCCAGCAGTTCAGGGGCACTTACTAACTATGGCTACACCTTC. This sequence encodes CASSSGALTNYGYTF.

This clone was counted a single time. This chain uses TRBV15 with TRBJ2-1; TRBD1 matches 7 bases. After removal of 0 bases from V and 2 bases from J, the junction contained 1 base not matched to a gene. Germline values: CDR1 LNHNV, CDR2 YYDKDF (reference sequence). The CDR3 length is 15 residues. The CDR3, as DNA: TGTGCCACCAGCAGAGATCAGGGGGCCTACAATGAGCAGTTCTTC. This codes for CATSRDQGAYNEQFF.

CDR3 sequence: CASSQDREASYEQYF. CDR3 DNA: TGTGCCAGCAGCCAAGATCGGGAAGCCTCCTACGAGCAGTACTTC. The V call is TRBV14, the J call TRBJ2-7; perhaps TRBD2 as D (5 bases). This CDR3 comprises 15 residues. Germline V gene data show CDR1 as SGHDN and CDR2 as FVKESK. Trimming removed 0 bases from V and 0 bases from J, with 9 bases in between.

This chain links TRBV14 with TRBJ1-2, with TRBD1 as a possible D gene (6 bases). There are 16 residues in the CDR3. Germline V gene data show CDR1 as SGHDN and CDR2 as FVKESK. V lost 3 bases and J 7 bases, leaving 21 bases between the germline ends. The CDR3 coding sequence is TGTGCCAGCAGCCAGACGGGGCAGGGGATTGGATCTGGCTACACCTTC. It is translated as CASSQTGQGIGSGYTF.

This sequence joins TRBV4-3 and TRBJ1-1; 7 bases fit TRBD1. Germline assignment: CDR1 LGHNA and CDR2 YSLEER. Germline trimming cut 4 bases from V and 4 bases from J; bases unmatched to any gene: 6. The CDR3 loop spans 14 amino acids. In nucleotides, the CDR3 is TGCGCCAGCAGCCGAGTCCACAGGGGCACTGAAGCTTTCTTT. Protein: CASSRVHRGTEAFF.

The V call is TRBV6-1, the J call TRBJ1-2; 9 nucleotides match TRBD1. This CDR3 region has 14 residues. CDR1 MNHNS and CDR2 SASEGT come from the germline V gene. After removal of 4 bases from V and 4 bases from J, the junction contained 4 bases not matched to a gene. The CDR3, as DNA: TGTGCCAGCAGTGGGGGACAGGGAGTCTATGGCTACACCTTC. It yields the protein CASSGGQGVYGYTF.

The chain carries TRBV9 and TRBJ2-7; weak D call: TRBD1 (5 bases). The CDR3 contains 14 residues. The V and J ends lost 1 base and 2 bases respectively, with 10 bases between them. Germline CDR1 SGDLS, CDR2 YYNGEE. The CDR3 here is CASSVSDTAYEQYF. CDR3 DNA sequence: TGTGCCAGCAGCGTATCGGACACGGCCTACGAGCAGTACTTC. Full variable domain (outside the CDR3, taken from reference TRBV9 and TRBJ2-7): DSGVTQTPKHLITATGQRVTLRCSPRSGDLSVYWYQQSLDQGLQFLIQYYNGEERAKGNILERFSAQQFPDLHSELNLSSLELGDSALYFCASSVSDTAYEQYFGPGTRLTVT.